This TCR beta chain comes out of a study of blood T cell repertoires in COVID-19. Study-level background: The United States, Italy and Spain were the sources of the acute and convalescent COVID-19 samples. Sample material is recorded as cDNA or gDNA derived from T cells, B-cell-depleted T cells, or PBMCs.

CDR3 length: 16 residues. Germline CDR1 and CDR2: SGHDN and FVKESK. Trimming shortened V by 3 bases and J by 6 bases, and 20 bases separated the two germline ends. In the study's own analysis: Estimation of nucleated cell counts relied on the amplification of reference gene primers. Sequencing was performed with immunoSEQ multiplex PCR; in TCRdb, only in-frame clones are kept and a portion is missing. The DNA was the basis for D and trimming; V, J and clone size are from that table. The sample has 140,000 to 150,000 clones; 70% to 90% are singletons. The receptor's source is a woman aged 40-49 years with active or convalescent COVID-19. The chain couples TRBV14 to TRBJ1-1; D might be TRBD1 (5 bases). Material for sequencing was peripheral blood. The DNA of the CDR3 is TGTGCCAGCAGCCACGCCTTTGGGCAGGGTAGATCTGAAGCTTTCTTT. Protein product: CASSHAFGQGRSEAFF.